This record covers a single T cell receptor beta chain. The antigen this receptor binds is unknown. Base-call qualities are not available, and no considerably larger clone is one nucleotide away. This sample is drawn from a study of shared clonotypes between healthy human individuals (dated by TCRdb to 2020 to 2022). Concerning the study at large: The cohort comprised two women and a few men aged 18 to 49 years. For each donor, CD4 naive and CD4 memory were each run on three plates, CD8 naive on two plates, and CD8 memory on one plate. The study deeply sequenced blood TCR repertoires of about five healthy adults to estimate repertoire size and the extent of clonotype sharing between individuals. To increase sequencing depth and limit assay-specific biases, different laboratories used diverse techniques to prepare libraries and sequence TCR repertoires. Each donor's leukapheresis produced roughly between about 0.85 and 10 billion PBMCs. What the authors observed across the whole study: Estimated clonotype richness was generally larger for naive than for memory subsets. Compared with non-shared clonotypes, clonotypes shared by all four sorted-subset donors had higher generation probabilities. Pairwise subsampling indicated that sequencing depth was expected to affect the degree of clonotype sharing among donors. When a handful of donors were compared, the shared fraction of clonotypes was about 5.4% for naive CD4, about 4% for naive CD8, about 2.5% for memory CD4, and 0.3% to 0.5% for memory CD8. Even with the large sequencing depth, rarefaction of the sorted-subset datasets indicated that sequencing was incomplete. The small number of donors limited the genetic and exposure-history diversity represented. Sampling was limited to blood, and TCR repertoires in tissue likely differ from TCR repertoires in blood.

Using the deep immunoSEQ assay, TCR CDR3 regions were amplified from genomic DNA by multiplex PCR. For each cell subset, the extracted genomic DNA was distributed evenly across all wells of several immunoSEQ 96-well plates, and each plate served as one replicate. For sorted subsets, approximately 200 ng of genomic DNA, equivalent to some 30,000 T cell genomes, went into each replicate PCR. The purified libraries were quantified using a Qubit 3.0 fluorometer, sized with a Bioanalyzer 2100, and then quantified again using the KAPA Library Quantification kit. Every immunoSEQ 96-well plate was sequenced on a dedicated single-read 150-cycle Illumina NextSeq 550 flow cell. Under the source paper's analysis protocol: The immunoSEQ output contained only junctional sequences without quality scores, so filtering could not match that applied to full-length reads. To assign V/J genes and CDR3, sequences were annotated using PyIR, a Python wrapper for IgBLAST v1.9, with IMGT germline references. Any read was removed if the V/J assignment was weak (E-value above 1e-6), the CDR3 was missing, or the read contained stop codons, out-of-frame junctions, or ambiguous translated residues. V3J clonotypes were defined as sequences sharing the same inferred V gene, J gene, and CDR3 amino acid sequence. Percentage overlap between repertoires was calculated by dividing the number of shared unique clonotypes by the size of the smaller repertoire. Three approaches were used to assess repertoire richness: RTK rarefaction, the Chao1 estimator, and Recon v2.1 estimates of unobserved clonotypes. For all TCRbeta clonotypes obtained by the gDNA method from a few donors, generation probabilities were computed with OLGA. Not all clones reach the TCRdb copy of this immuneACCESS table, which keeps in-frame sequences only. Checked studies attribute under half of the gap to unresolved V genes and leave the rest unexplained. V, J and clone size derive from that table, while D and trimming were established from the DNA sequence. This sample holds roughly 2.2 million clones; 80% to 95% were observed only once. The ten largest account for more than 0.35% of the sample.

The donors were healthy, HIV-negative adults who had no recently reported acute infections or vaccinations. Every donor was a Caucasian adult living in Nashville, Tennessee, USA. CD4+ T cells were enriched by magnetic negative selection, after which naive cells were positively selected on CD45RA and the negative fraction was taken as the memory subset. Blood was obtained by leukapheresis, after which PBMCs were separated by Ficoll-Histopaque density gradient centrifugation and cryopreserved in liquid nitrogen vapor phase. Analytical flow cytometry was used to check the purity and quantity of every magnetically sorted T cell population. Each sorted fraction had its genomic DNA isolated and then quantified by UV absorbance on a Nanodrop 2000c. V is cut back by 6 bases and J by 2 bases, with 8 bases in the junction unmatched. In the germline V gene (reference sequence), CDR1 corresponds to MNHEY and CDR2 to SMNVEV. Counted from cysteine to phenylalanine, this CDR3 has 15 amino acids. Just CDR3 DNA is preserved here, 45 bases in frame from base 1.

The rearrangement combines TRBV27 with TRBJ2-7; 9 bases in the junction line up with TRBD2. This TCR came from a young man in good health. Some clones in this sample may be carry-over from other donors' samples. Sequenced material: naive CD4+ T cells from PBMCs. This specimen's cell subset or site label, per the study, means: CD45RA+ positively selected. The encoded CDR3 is CASRTPASGAYEQYF. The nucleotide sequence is TGTGCCAGCAGGACCCCCGCTAGCGGGGCCTACGAGCAGTACTTC.